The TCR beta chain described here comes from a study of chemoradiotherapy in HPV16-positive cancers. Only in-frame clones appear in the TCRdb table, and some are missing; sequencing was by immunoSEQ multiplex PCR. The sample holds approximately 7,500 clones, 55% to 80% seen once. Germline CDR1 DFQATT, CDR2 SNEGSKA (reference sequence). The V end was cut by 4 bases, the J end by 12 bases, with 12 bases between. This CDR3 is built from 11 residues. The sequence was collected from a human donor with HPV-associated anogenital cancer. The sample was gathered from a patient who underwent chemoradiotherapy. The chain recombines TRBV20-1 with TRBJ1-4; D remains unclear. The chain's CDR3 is CSATPLRELFF. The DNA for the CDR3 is TGCAGTGCTACCCCGTTGAGGGAACTGTTTTTT.